A single sample gave rise to the 27 T cell receptor beta chains below, sequenced in a study of T cells after yellow fever vaccination. MiXCR, applied by TCRdb to the 5' RACE reads, yields one record per CDR3 protein. The profile covers some 220,000 distinct CDR3 sequences, with approximately 3% appearing a single time and 2.5% to 3.5% taken by the ten largest. This specimen was CD4+ T cells sorted from PBMCs, taken 10 days after the yellow fever booster vaccination. The receptors here all came from a man between 18 and 29 years old who received the YFV17D yellow fever vaccine.

This clonotype has a count of ten or more. J is TRBJ2-7 and V is TRBV20-1, with TRBD1 matching over 10 bases. Germline V CDR1 and CDR2: DFQATT, SNEGSKA (reference sequence). V shed 6 bases, J shed 3 bases, and the junction held 11 bases outside the gene matches. The CDR3 spans 15 residues. CDR3 residues: CSALRTGTGDYEQYF. The CDR3 DNA reads as TGCAGTGCGTTAAGGACCGGGACAGGGGACTACGAGCAGTACTTC.

This clonotype was found a few times. The CDR3 DNA reads TGTGCCAGCAGTGAATTGGCCGATTATGGCTACACCTTC. Its translation: CASSELADYGYTF. This chain links TRBV25-1 with TRBJ1-2; D not resolved. There are 13 residues in the CDR3. V lost 1 base and J lost 5, with 8 bases in between. Germline V gives CDR1 MGHDK, CDR2 SYGVNS.

This sequence joins TRBV5-4 and TRBJ1-3, with D maybe TRBD1 (5 bases). Germline assignment: CDR1 SGHNT and CDR2 YYREEE (reference sequence). The CDR3 has 15 residues. The germline V and J ends were trimmed by 2 bases and 0 bases, with 9 bases remaining between them. The CDR3 coding sequence is TGTGCCAGCAGCTTACCAGGGAACTCTGGAAACACCATATATTTT. Protein product: CASSLPGNSGNTIYF.

The rearrangement joins TRBV5-1 to TRBJ2-2, with a weak D call TRBD1 (6 bases). The germline CDR1 and CDR2 sequences are SGHRS and YFSETQ. The V gene lost 2 bases and the J gene lost 7 bases, with 15 bases spanning the gap. This CDR3 comprises 15 residues. CDR3 nucleotide sequence: TGCGCCAGCAGCTTAGATAACAGGGACGGCGGGGAGCTGTTTTTT. It translates to CASSLDNRDGGELFF.

This clonotype was picked up a small number of times. CDR3 loop: CASGLVPLLGGYTF. The CDR3 nucleotides read TGTGCTAGTGGTTTGGTACCCCTCTTAGGGGGCTACACCTTC. J is TRBJ1-2 and V is TRBV12-5, with D hard to call. Trimming removed 0 bases from V and 8 bases from J, with 13 bases in between. Germline assignment: CDR1 LGHNT and CDR2 FRNRAP. The CDR3 spans 14 residues.

This clonotype was seen only a few times. V usage is TRBV24-1 and J usage is TRBJ2-5; the D gene could be TRBD1 or TRBD2 (5 bases each). Germline CDR1 and CDR2: KGHDR and SFDVKD. The CDR3 covers 15 residues. V shed 4 bases and J shed 3 bases, with 14 bases lying between them. CDR3 bases: TGTGCCACCAGTGAGGGGAGAACAGGAGAAGAGACCCAGTACTTC. Amino acid sequence: CATSEGRTGEETQYF.

The chain links TRBV6-5 to TRBJ2-7, with D hard to call. The CDR3 covers 13 residues. In germline, CDR1 is MNHEY, CDR2 SVGAGI. The germline V and J ends were trimmed by 4 bases and 0 bases, with 7 bases remaining between them. CDR3 coding DNA: TGTGCCAGCAGTTTGATCAGCTCCTACGAGCAGTACTTC. Translating gives CASSLISSYEQYF.

This clonotype was seen ten or more times. The CDR3 loop is CSARVQGALYTEAFF. CDR3 DNA: TGCAGTGCTAGAGTCCAGGGGGCCCTGTACACTGAAGCTTTCTTT. The J gene is TRBJ1-1, the V gene TRBV20-1; 8 bases agree with TRBD1. V shed 1 base, J shed 3 bases, and the junction held 7 bases outside the gene matches. CDR3 length equals 15 residues. Germline-derived CDR1 and CDR2 are DFQATT and SNEGSKA (reference sequence).

This clonotype has a handful of counts. The V call is TRBV7-2, the J call TRBJ2-3; 11 bases align to TRBD2. Germline V CDR1 and CDR2: SGHTA, FQGNSA. V lost 5 bases and J lost 0; bases outside the gene matches: 4. The CDR3 loop spans 16 amino acids. The CDR3 spells CASSPTSGVSTDTQYF. CDR3 nucleotide sequence: TGTGCCAGCAGCCCGACTAGCGGGGTTAGCACAGATACGCAGTATTTT.

The V call is TRBV20-1, the J call TRBJ1-6; no clear D. CDR1 is DFQATT and CDR2 is SNEGSKA in the germline V gene (reference sequence). The CDR3 consists of 13 residues. V gave up 3 bases and J gave up 6 bases, with 9 bases separating them. The CDR3 DNA follows: TGCAGTGCTAGTCAGGACGTTAATTCACCCCTCCACTTT. Translated: CSASQDVNSPLHF.

This clonotype was recorded a few times. This chain connects TRBV20-1 to TRBJ1-5; D perhaps matches TRBD1 (6 bases). Per the germline V gene, CDR1 is DFQATT and CDR2 is SNEGSKA (reference sequence). There are 15 residues in the CDR3. V lost 4 bases and J 4 bases, leaving 17 bases between the germline ends. CDR3 in amino acids: CSAMTGPPRNQPQHF. Here the CDR3 DNA reads TGCAGTGCTATGACAGGTCCCCCTCGGAATCAGCCCCAGCATTTT.

J is TRBJ2-3 and V is TRBV11-1, with D possibly being TRBD1 (5 bases). The CDR3 runs 13 residues. Germline CDR1 and CDR2: SGHAT and FQDESV (reference sequence). The V gene lost 5 bases and the J gene lost 2 bases, with 8 bases spanning the gap. CDR3 nucleotides: TGTGCCAGCAGCACGACAGCCACAGATACGCAGTATTTT. Amino acid sequence: CASSTTATDTQYF. The full variable domain, completed using reference TRBV11-1 and TRBJ2-3, is EAEVAQSPRYKITEKSQAVAFWCDPISGHATLYWYRQILGQGPELLVQFQDESVVDDSQLPKDRFSAERLKGVDSTLKIQPAELGDSAMYLCASSTTATDTQYFGPGTRLTVL.

The chain joins TRBV10-3 to TRBJ2-1; 11 bases are shared with TRBD1. J lost 5 bases, V lost 7 bases, and 7 bases had no gene match. Germline CDR1 reads ENHRY; CDR2 reads SYGVKD. CDR3 length: 15 amino acids. The CDR3 DNA reads as TGTGCCATCAAAAAGGACAGGGGGCTGAACAATGAGCAGTTCTTC. Its protein is CAIKKDRGLNNEQFF.

The rearrangement links TRBV9 to TRBJ2-7; TRBD1 aligns across 7 bases. The V and J ends lost 3 bases and 6 bases, in that order; junction bases with no gene match: 6. The V gene's germline CDR1 is SGDLS and CDR2 YYNGEE. This CDR3 has 13 amino acids. As DNA, the CDR3 is TGTGCCAGCAGCGAGGGACAGATCTCCGAGCAGTACGTC. Translated, it gives CASSEGQISEQYV.

This clonotype was detected a few times. The rearrangement uses TRBV4-1 and TRBJ1-1; no reliable D call. This CDR3 contains 15 residues. V gave up 1 base and J gave up 1 base, with 10 bases separating them. The germline V gene encodes CDR1 MGHRA and CDR2 YSYEKL. For the CDR3, the DNA is TGCGCCAGCAGCCAAGGGGAGAACACGAACACTGAAGCTTTCTTT. Protein sequence: CASSQGENTNTEAFF.

This clonotype appeared many times. V and J are TRBV6-2 or TRBV6-3 and TRBJ1-1, with 7 bases aligning to TRBD1. The CDR3 is made up of 15 amino acids. With 2 bases clipped from V and 10 bases from J, the junction kept 13 bases outside the gene matches. Germline CDR1 and CDR2: MNHEY and SVGEGT. The CDR3 DNA reads TGTGCCAGCAGTTACCCTTGGTACAGGGGCAAGGGAGCTTTCTTT. Protein sequence: CASSYPWYRGKGAFF.

This clonotype was seen a few times. The chain uses TRBV4-2 and TRBJ2-6, with D possibly being TRBD2 (6 bases). Germline CDR1 and CDR2: LGHNA and YNFKEQ. Between the trimmed V and J ends, which lost 1 base and 2 bases, there was a span of 12 bases. CDR3 size: 17 residues. The CDR3 bases are TGTGCCAGCAGCCAAGCCGGGGGTGGGGCTGGGGCCAACGTCCTGACTTTC. It encodes CASSQAGGGAGANVLTF.

This clonotype was detected ten times or more. This rearrangement joins TRBV5-1 to TRBJ2-7; possible D gene TRBD2, 7 bases. CDR1 and CDR2 (germline): SGHRS, YFSETQ. This CDR3 is 14 amino acids long. With 0 bases removed from V and 1 base from J, the gap between germline ends came to 8 bases. The CDR3 DNA sequence: TGCGCCAGCAGCTTGGAGGGGGGGTCCTACGAGCAGTACGTC. This translates into CASSLEGGSYEQYV.

V and J are TRBV28 and TRBJ2-7; D not resolved. This CDR3 comprises 12 residues. Germline assignment: CDR1 MDHEN and CDR2 SYDVKM. V gave up 6 bases and J gave up 0 bases, with 6 bases separating them. In DNA, the CDR3 is TGTGCCAGCAGCCAGAGCTCCTACGAGCAGTACTTC. Protein: CASSQSSYEQYF.

Ten or more counts support this clonotype. This rearrangement joins TRBV7-9 to TRBJ1-6; TRBD1 is a possible D gene (6 bases). Trimming cost V 1 base and J 5 bases, with 9 bases left between them. This CDR3 is built from 15 residues. Germline CDR1 reads SEHNR; CDR2 reads FQNEAQ (reference sequence). The CDR3 nucleotides read TGTGCCAGCAGCTTAGGGAGGGGGGATAATTCACCCCTCCACTTT. Amino acids: CASSLGRGDNSPLHF.

This clonotype appeared many times. The J gene is TRBJ1-3, the V gene TRBV5-6; 9 nucleotides match TRBD1. Germline assignment: CDR1 SGHDT and CDR2 YYEEEE. The trim removed 6 bases at V and 0 bases at J, leaving 16 bases unmatched. This CDR3 is 19 amino acids long. The DNA for the CDR3 is TGTGCCAGCACCGTCGAGGGGACAGGGCCGATCATCTCTGGAAACACCATATATTTT. Residues: CASTVEGTGPIISGNTIYF.

This clonotype was found many times. The chain has TRBV7-2 and TRBJ1-1; the D is unclear. The CDR3 contains 13 residues. V was cut by 5 bases and J by 1 base, with 8 bases left in between. Germline CDR1 SGHTA, CDR2 FQGNSA. The CDR3: CASSTQANTEAFF. DNA of the CDR3: TGTGCCAGCAGCACCCAGGCGAACACTGAAGCTTTCTTT.

The chain employs TRBV5-1 and TRBJ1-1; D unresolved. V was cut by 5 bases and J by 5 bases, with 19 bases left in between. The length of the CDR3 is 15 residues. Germline V CDR1 and CDR2: SGHRS, YFSETQ. The CDR3 loop reads CASRAVTSVGTEAFF. CDR3 nucleotides: TGCGCCAGCAGAGCAGTCACGAGCGTGGGTACTGAAGCTTTCTTT. The full variable domain, completed using reference TRBV5-1 and TRBJ1-1, is KAGVTQTPRYLIKTRGQQVTLSCSPISGHRSVSWYQQTPGQGLQFLFEYFSETQRNKGNFPGRFSGRQFSNSRSEMNVSTLELGDSALYLCASRAVTSVGTEAFFGQGTRLTVV.

This clonotype was detected ten times or more. The chain joins TRBV7-3 to TRBJ2-1, with D uncertain. The CDR3 contains 15 residues. Trimming removed 5 bases from V and 9 bases from J, with 20 bases in between. Germline V gene sequence: CDR1 SGHTA, CDR2 FQGTGA. CDR3 in amino acids: CASSPRPGVGGEQFF. The DNA of the CDR3 is TGTGCCAGCAGCCCTAGACCTGGGGTGGGCGGTGAGCAGTTCTTC.

This clonotype came up many times. V usage is TRBV20-1 and J usage is TRBJ1-1, with D possibly matching TRBD1 (6 bases). The germline V gene has CDR1 DFQATT and CDR2 SNEGSKA (reference sequence). The CDR3 is 14 residues long. V lost 1 base and J 3 bases, leaving 12 bases between the germline ends. The CDR3 protein is CSARAPTGYTEAFF. The CDR3 DNA follows: TGCAGTGCTAGAGCCCCGACAGGATACACTGAAGCTTTCTTT.

As regards this clonotype: A much larger clone lies one base from this, so it may be a read error. The rearrangement uses TRBV4-1 and TRBJ1-2; perhaps TRBD1 as D (6 bases). The length of the CDR3 is 16 residues. Germline CDR1 MGHRA, CDR2 YSYEKL. CDR3 DNA: TGCGCCTGCAGCCACGGACTCAAACAGGGTGGATATGGCTACACCTTC. Protein product: CACSHGLKQGGYGYTF.

The sample holds many counts of this clonotype. The chain couples TRBV5-1 to TRBJ2-5; 14 nucleotides align to TRBD2. Germline CDR1 reads SGHRS; CDR2 reads YFSETQ. CDR3 size: 15 residues. The junction had 8 bases not matched to a gene; V was cut back by 8 bases and J by 5 bases. The CDR3 DNA reads as TGCGCCAGTACCCCGGGACTAGCGGGGGTTGAGACCCAGTACTTC. It specifies CASTPGLAGVETQYF.